The 13 T cell receptor beta chains below were found in one sample sequenced in a study of blood T cell repertoires in COVID-19. Using immunoSEQ multiplex PCR, the repertoire was profiled, and TCRdb retains in-frame clones only, with some absent. Here the sample spans fewer than 450,000 clones, around 89% being singletons. Sequenced: PBMCs or T cells enriched from blood (not recorded which). Receptors originate from a woman aged 18-29 years who had recovered from COVID-19.

The count of this clone is one. The chain joins TRBV28 to TRBJ2-3; TRBD2 matches at 16 bases. CDR3 length equals 17 residues. CDR1 is MDHEN and CDR2 is SYDVKM in the germline V gene. With 6 bases clipped from V and 4 bases from J, the junction kept 7 bases outside the gene matches. The CDR3 region has the DNA TGTGCCAGCAGCCTAGGGACTAGCGGGGGGGCCCCAGATACGCAGTATTTT. This codes for CASSLGTSGGAPDTQYF. The full variable domain, rest sourced from reference TRBV28 and TRBJ2-3, is DVKVTQSSRYLVKRTGEKVFLECVQDMDHENMFWYRQDPGLGLRLIYFSYDVKMKEKGDIPEGYSVSREKKERFSLILESASTNQTSMYLCASSLGTSGGAPDTQYFGPGTRLTVL.

V is TRBV6-2 or TRBV6-3 and J is TRBJ1-5, with TRBD1 as a possible D gene (6 bases). The CDR3 contains 14 residues. CDR1 is MNHEY, CDR2 SVGEGT, per germline. Trimming pared 5 bases from V and 0 bases from J, leaving 8 bases between. Here the CDR3 reads CASSRTDSNQPQHF. The CDR3 DNA reads TGTGCCAGCAGTAGGACAGATAGCAATCAGCCCCAGCATTTT.

Only a few counts were recorded for this clone. The chain is built from TRBV10-1 and TRBJ2-7; D is possibly TRBD1 (6 bases). The CDR3 runs to 13 residues. V was pared by 4 bases and J by 7 bases, with 14 bases between. Germline assignment: CDR1 WNHNN and CDR2 SYGVQD (reference sequence). CDR3 DNA sequence: TGCGCCAGCAGTGCTGGGGGCCAAGGAGAGCAGTACTTC. Its translation: CASSAGGQGEQYF.

The chain combines TRBV18 with TRBJ2-2, with D maybe TRBD1 (5 bases). This CDR3 has 13 residues. V was cut by 1 base and J by 6 bases, with 6 bases left in between. CDR1 is KGHSH, CDR2 LQKENI, per germline. For the CDR3, the DNA is TGTGCCAGCTCACCACGACAGCCCGGGGAGCTGTTTTTT. This encodes CASSPRQPGELFF.

The gene calls are TRBV27 and TRBJ2-5; 10 bases agree with TRBD1. The ends lost 5 bases at V and 5 bases at J; junction bases unmatched: 5. The V gene's germline CDR1 is MNHEY and CDR2 SMNVEV (reference sequence). The CDR3 contains 14 residues. The CDR3 DNA reads as TGTGCCAGCAGTCAGACAGGGGGCTGGGAGACCCAGTACTTC. Translating it yields CASSQTGGWETQYF.

The chain carries TRBV28 and TRBJ1-5; D unclear. CDR1 is MDHEN, CDR2 SYDVKM, per germline. V lost 3 bases and J 6 bases, leaving 9 bases between the germline ends. CDR3 length: 13 residues. CDR3 DNA: TGTGCCAGCAGTTTGGCTTTTATTCAGCCCCAGCATTTT. Its translation: CASSLAFIQPQHF.

The count of this clone is one. The chain joins TRBV3-1 (or the pseudogene TRBV3-2) to TRBJ1-1; D is possibly TRBD1 (6 bases). V lost 1 base, J lost 10 bases, and 7 bases lay in between. Germline values: CDR1 LGHDT, CDR2 YNNKEL (reference sequence). CDR3 length: 11 amino acids. This CDR3 reads CASSQGGGAFF. DNA for the CDR3: TGTGCCAGCAGCCAAGGAGGGGGAGCTTTCTTT.

The chain is built from TRBV11-2 and TRBJ1-1, with D perhaps matching TRBD1 (5 bases). CDR1 SGHAT and CDR2 FQNNGV come from the germline V gene. The CDR3 runs 17 residues. V shed 5 bases and J shed 1 base, with 20 bases lying between them. The CDR3 loop reads CASSLSGQLSGNTEAFF. In nucleotides, the CDR3 is TGTGCCAGCAGCCTTTCAGGGCAGCTTAGCGGGAACACTGAAGCTTTCTTT.

This clone was seen just once. The V gene is TRBV5-6, the J gene TRBJ1-1; D might be TRBD1 (5 bases). With 0 bases removed from V and 4 bases from J, the gap between germline ends came to 16 bases. CDR1 is SGHDT, CDR2 YYEEEE, per germline. This CDR3 is 16 amino acids long. The CDR3 here is CASSLVKGRLGTEAFF. Here the CDR3 DNA reads TGTGCCAGCAGCTTGGTCAAGGGGCGGTTGGGCACTGAAGCTTTCTTT.

This rearrangement joins TRBV25-1 to TRBJ2-2; D perhaps matches TRBD1 (5 bases). The V end was cut by 4 bases, the J end by 4 bases, with 13 bases between. The CDR3 contains 15 residues. CDR1 is MGHDK and CDR2 is SYGVNS in the germline V gene. This CDR3 reads CASSVPGPGTGELFF. As DNA, the CDR3 is TGTGCCAGCAGTGTGCCAGGGCCAGGCACCGGGGAGCTGTTTTTT.

The rearrangement links TRBV2 to TRBJ2-1, with 9 bases that match TRBD2. This CDR3 spans 13 amino acids. CDR1 SNHLY and CDR2 FYNNEI come from the germline V gene. The J segment lost 5 bases and the V segment lost 6 bases, leaving 2 bases of the junction unmatched. The CDR3 here is CASRTSGHNEQFF. CDR3 DNA: TGTGCCAGCAGGACTAGCGGCCACAATGAGCAGTTCTTC. The entire variable domain, with the rest obtained from reference TRBV2 and TRBJ2-1, is as follows: EPEVTQTPSHQVTQMGQEVILRCVPISNHLYFYWYRQILGQKVEFLVSFYNNEISEKSEIFDDQFSVERPDGSNFTLKIRSTKLEDSAMYFCASRTSGHNEQFFGPGTRLTVL.

V gene TRBV11-2 combines with J gene TRBJ1-6; the D is unclear. This CDR3 spans 15 amino acids. CDR1 and CDR2 (germline): SGHAT, FQNNGV. V lost 0 bases, J lost 9 bases, and 12 bases lay in between. The CDR3 here is CASSLDTGEGSPLHF. The CDR3 bases are TGTGCCAGCAGCTTAGATACGGGAGAGGGTTCACCCCTCCACTTT.

The chain uses TRBV4-3 and TRBJ2-7, with unresolved D. Trimming removed 2 bases at V and 4 bases at J, with 9 bases between. This CDR3 is built from 13 residues. CDR1 is LGHNA, CDR2 YSLEER, per germline. The CDR3 protein is CASSQNSGYEQYF. The CDR3 DNA reads TGCGCCAGCAGCCAAAACAGTGGGTACGAGCAGTACTTC.